This is a list of T cell receptor beta chains from one sample in a study of blood T cell repertoires in COVID-19. Assay: immunoSEQ multiplex PCR; the TCRdb copy retains only in-frame clones and omits some. The data contain about 120,000 clones, around 90% of them seen just once; the ten biggest clones take up approximately 3.9%. Sequencing was carried out using peripheral blood. These receptor sequences come from a woman aged 55-70 years with COVID-19, enrolled during active disease. The CDR3 runs from the conserved cysteine through the conserved F or W. The D gene is left open where the match is weak.

TRBJ1-1	TRBV7-3	NA	CASSPSRRGGPTFF	TGTGCCAGCAGCCCCAGCAGGCGGGGGGGGCCAACTTTCTTT
TRBJ1-1	TRBV5-6	TRBD1	CASSPGQMNTEAFF	TGTGCCAGCAGCCCGGGACAGATGAACACTGAAGCTTTCTTT
TRBJ1-4	TRBV7-9	NA	CASSLDTNEKLFF	TGTGCCAGCAGCTTGGACACAAATGAAAAACTGTTTTTT
TRBJ2-2	TRBV25-1	TRBD1	CASSSGTGGPGELFF	TGTGCCAGCAGTTCCGGGACAGGGGGACCCGGGGAGCTGTTTTTT
TRBJ1-2	TRBV7-2	NA	CASSSPPTERYGYTF	TGTGCCAGCAGCTCTCCGCCCACGGAGCGCTATGGCTACACCTTC
TRBJ2-3	TRBV7-9	NA	CASSGKGEGSTDTQYF	TGTGCCAGCAGCGGTAAGGGGGAAGGCAGCACAGATACGCAGTATTTT
TRBJ2-3	TRBV7-6	TRBD1	CASSRQPGQGTDTQYF	TGTGCCAGCAGTAGACAACCGGGACAGGGGACAGATACGCAGTATTTT
TRBJ1-2	TRBV9	TRBD1	CASSALSQGGVYGYTF	TGTGCCAGCAGCGCCCTTTCACAGGGGGGTGTGTATGGCTACACCTTC
TRBJ2-7	TRBV3-1/TRBV3-2	NA	CASSQTNEQYF	TGTGCCAGCAGCCAGACTAACGAGCAGTACTTC
TRBJ1-5	TRBV13	NA	CASSLGLQPQHF	TGTGCCAGCAGCTTAGGCCTCCAGCCCCAGCATTTT
TRBJ1-1	TRBV7-2	TRBD1	CASSARLRFQGVLRTEAFF	TGTGCCAGCAGTGCCCGGTTGCGATTCCAGGGGGTTCTGAGGACTGAAGCTTTCTTT